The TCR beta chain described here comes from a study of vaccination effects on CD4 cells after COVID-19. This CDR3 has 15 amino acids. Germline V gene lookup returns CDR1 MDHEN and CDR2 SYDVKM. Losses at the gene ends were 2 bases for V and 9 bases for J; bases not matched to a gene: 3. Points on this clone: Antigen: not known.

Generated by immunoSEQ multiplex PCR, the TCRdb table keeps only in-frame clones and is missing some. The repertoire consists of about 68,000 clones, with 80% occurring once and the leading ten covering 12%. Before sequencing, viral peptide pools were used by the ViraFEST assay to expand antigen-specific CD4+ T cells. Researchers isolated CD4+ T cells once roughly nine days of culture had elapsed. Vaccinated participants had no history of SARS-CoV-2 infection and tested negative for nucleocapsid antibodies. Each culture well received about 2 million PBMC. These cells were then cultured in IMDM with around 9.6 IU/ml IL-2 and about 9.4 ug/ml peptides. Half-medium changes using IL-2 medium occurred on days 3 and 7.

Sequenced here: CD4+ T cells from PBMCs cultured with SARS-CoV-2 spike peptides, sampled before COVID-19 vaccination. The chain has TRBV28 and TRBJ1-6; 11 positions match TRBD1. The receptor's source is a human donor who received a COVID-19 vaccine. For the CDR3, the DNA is TGTGCCAGCAGTTTACCCGGACAGGGGGCTTCACCCCTCCACTTT. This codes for CASSLPGQGASPLHF. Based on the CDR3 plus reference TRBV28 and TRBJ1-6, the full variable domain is DVKVTQSSRYLVKRTGEKVFLECVQDMDHENMFWYRQDPGLGLRLIYFSYDVKMKEKGDIPEGYSVSREKKERFSLILESASTNQTSMYLCASSLPGQGASPLHFGNGTRLTVT.